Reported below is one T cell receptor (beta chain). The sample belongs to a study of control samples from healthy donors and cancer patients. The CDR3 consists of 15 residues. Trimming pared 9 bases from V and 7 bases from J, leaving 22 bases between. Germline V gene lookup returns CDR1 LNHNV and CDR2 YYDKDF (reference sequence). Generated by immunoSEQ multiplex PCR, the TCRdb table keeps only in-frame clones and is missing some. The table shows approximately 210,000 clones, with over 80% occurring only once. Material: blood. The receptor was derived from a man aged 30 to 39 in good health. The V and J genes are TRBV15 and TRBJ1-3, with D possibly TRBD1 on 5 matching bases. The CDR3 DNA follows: TGTGCCACGCAAGACAGTGGAGCCCACTGGAACACCATATATTTT. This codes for CATQDSGAHWNTIYF.